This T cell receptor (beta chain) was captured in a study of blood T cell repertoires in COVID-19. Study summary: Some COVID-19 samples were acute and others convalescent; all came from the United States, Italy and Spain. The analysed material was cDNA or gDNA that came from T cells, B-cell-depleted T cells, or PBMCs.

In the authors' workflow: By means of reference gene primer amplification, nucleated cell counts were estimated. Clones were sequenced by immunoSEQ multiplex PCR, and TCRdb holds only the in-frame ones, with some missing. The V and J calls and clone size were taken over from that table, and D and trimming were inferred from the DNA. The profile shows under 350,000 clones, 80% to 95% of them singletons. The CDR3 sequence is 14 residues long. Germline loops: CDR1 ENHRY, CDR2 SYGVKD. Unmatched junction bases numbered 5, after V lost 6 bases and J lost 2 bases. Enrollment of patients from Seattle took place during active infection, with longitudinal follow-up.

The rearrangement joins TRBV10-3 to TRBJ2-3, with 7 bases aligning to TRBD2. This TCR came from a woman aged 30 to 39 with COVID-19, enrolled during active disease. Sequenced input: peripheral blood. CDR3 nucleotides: TGTGCCATCAGAGCGGGGACTAACACAGATACGCAGTATTTT. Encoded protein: CAIRAGTNTDTQYF.